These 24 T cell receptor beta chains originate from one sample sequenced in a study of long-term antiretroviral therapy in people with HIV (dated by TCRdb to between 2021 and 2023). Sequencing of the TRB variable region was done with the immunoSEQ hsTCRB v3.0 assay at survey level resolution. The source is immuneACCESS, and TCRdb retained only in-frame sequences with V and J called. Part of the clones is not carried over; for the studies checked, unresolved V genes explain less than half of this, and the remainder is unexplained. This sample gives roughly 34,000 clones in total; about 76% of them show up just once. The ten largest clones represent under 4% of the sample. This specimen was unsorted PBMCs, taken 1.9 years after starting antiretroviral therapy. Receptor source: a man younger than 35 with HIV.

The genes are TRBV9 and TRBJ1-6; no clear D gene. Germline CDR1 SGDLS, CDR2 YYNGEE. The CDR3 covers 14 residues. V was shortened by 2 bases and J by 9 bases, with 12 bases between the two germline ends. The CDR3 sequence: CASSVRPGFSPLHF. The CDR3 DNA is TGTGCCAGCAGCGTCAGACCAGGATTTTCACCCCTCCACTTT.

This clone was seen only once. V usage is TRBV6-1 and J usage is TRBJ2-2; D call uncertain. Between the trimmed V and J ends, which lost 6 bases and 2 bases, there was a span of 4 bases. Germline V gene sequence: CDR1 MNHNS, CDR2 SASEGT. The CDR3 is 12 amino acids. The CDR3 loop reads CASRTNTGELFF. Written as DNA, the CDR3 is TGTGCCAGCAGGACAAACACCGGGGAGCTGTTTTTT.

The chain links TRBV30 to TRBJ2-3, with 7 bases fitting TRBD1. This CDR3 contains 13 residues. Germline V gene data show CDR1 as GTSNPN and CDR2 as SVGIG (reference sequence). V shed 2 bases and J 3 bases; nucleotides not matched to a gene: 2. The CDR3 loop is CAWSIQGTDTQYF. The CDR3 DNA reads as TGTGCCTGGAGTATACAGGGGACAGATACGCAGTATTTT.

Here the CDR3 DNA reads TGTGCCAGCACACAAACCCGTCTGGGAAACACCATATATTTT. Translation: CASTQTRLGNTIYF. V usage is TRBV7-8 and J usage is TRBJ1-3; no clear D. The CDR3 is 14 amino acids. V gave up 7 bases and J gave up 4 bases, with 14 bases separating them. The V gene's germline CDR1 is SGHVS and CDR2 FQNEAQ. Complete variable domain (other parts from reference TRBV7-8 and TRBJ1-3): GAGVSQSPRYKVAKRGQDVALRCDPISGHVSLFWYQQALGQGPEFLTYFQNEAQLDKSGLPSDRFFAERPEGSVSTLKIQRTQQEDSAVYLCASTQTRLGNTIYFGEGSWLTVV.

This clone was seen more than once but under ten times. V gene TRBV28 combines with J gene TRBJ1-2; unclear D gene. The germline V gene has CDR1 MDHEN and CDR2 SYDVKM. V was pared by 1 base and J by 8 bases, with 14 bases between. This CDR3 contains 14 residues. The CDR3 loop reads CASSLFAGAGGYTF. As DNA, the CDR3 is TGTGCCAGCAGTTTATTCGCGGGCGCGGGCGGCTACACCTTC.

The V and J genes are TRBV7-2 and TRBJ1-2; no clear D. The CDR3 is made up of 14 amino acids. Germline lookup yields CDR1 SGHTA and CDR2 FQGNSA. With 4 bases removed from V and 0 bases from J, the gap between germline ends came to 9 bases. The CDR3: CASSSRGTNYGYTF. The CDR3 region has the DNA TGTGCCAGCAGCTCCCGCGGCACTAACTATGGCTACACCTTC.

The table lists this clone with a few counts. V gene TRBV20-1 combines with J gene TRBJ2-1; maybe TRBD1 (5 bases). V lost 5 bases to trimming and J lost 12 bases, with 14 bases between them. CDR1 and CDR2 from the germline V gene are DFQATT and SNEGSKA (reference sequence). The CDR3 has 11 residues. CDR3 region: CSALPQGRQFF. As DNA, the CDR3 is TGCAGTGCTTTACCTCAGGGTCGGCAGTTCTTC.

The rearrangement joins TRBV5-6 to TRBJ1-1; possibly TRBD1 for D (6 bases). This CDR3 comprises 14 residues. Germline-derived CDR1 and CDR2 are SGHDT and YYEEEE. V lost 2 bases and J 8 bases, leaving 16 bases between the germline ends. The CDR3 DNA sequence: TGTGCCAGCAGCTTAGTTGGGGTCGACAGGGAAGCTTTCTTT. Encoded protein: CASSLVGVDREAFF.

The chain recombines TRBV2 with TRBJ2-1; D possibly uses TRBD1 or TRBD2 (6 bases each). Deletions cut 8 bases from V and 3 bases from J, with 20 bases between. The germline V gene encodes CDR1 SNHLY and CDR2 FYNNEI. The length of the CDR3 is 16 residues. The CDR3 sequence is CASGGPGERNYNEQFF. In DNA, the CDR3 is TGTGCCAGCGGGGGCCCGGGGGAGAGAAACTACAATGAGCAGTTCTTC.

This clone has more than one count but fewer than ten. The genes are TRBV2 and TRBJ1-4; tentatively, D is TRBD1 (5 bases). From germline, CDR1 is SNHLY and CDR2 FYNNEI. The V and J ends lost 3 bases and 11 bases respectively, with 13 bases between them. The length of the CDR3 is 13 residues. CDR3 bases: TGTGCCAGCAGTGATTATCAGGGAGGGAAACTGTTTTTT. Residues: CASSDYQGGKLFF.

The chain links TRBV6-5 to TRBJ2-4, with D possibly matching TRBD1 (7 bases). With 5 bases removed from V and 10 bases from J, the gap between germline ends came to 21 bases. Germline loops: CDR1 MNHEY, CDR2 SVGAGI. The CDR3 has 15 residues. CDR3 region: CASSPDLGPGGIQYF. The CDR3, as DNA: TGTGCCAGCAGTCCCGACCTAGGCCCAGGGGGGATTCAGTACTTC.

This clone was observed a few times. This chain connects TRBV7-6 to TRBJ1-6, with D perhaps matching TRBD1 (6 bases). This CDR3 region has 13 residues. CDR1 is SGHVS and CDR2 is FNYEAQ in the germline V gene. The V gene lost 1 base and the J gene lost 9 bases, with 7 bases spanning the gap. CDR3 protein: CASSLEGGSPLHF. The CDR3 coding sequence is TGTGCCAGCAGCTTAGAGGGGGGTTCACCCCTCCACTTT.

CDR3 region: CASRQGGASYEQYF. The CDR3 DNA reads TGTGCCAGCAGGCAAGGGGGGGCTAGCTACGAGCAGTACTTC. The chain carries TRBV7-2 and TRBJ2-5, with a possible D match to TRBD2 (7 bases). Judging by the DNA end, TRBJ2-7 fits better; the J call may be wrong. The CDR3 is 14 residues long. CDR1 SGHTA and CDR2 FQGNSA come from the germline V gene.

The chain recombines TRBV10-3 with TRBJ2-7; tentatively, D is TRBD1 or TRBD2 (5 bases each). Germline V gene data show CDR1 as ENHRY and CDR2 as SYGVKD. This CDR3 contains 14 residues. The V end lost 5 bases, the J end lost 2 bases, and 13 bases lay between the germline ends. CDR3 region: CAISSGRQTYEQYF. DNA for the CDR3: TGTGCCATCAGTTCGGGGCGTCAGACCTACGAGCAGTACTTC.

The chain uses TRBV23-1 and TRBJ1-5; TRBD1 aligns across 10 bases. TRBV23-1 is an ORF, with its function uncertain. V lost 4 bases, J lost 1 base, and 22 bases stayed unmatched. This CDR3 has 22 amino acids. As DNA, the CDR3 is TGCGCCAGCAGTCCCCTTCCAAGAACGACAGGGGGCTCGCCCGCGAGCAATCAGCCCCAGCATTTT. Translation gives CASSPLPRTTGGSPASNQPQHF.

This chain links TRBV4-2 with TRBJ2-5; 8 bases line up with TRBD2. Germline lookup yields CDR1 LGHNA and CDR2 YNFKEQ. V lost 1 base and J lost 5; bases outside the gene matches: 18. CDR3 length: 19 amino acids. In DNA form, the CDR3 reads TGTGCCAGCAGCCAAGCGACGGGTCGGGGGGGGCCCGTTGAGGAGACCCAGTACTTC. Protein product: CASSQATGRGGPVEETQYF.

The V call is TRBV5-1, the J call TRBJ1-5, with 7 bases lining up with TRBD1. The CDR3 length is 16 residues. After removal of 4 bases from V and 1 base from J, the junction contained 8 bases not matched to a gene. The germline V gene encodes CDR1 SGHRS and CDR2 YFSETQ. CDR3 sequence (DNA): TGCGCCAGCAGCCCGGGCCCGGGACAGAGCAATCAGCCCCAGCATTTT. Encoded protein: CASSPGPGQSNQPQHF.

The CDR3 is CASSKVGQNYGYTF. CDR3 nucleotides: TGTGCCAGCAGCAAAGTGGGGCAGAACTATGGCTACACCTTC. V is TRBV21-1 and J is TRBJ1-2; the D call in the table, TRBD1, was not verified against the DNA. TRBV21-1 is given as a pseudogene. There are 14 residues in the CDR3.

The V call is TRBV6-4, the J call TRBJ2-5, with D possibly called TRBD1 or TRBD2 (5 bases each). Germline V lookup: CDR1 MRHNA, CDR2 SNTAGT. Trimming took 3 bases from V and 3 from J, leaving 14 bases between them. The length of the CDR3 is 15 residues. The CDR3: CASSEGPSTKETQYF. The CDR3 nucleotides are TGTGCCAGCAGTGAGGGACCGTCGACAAAAGAGACCCAGTACTTC.

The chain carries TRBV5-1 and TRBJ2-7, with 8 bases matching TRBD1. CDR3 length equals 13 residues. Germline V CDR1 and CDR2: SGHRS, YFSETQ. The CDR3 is CVGDRPLSYEQYF. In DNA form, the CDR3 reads TGCGTTGGGGACAGGCCCCTTTCCTACGAGCAGTACTTC.

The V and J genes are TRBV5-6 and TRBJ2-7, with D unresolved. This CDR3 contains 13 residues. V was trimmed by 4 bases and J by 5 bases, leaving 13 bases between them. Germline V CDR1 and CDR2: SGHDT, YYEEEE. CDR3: CASSLGFFHEQYF. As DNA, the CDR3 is TGTGCCAGCAGCCTGGGGTTTTTCCACGAGCAGTACTTC.

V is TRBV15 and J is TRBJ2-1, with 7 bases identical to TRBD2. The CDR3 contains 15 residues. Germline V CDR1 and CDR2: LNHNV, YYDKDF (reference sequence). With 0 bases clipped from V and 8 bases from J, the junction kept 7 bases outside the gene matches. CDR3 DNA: TGTGCCACCAGCAGAGATGTGGGGGGGTGGGATGAGCAGTTCTTC. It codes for CATSRDVGGWDEQFF.

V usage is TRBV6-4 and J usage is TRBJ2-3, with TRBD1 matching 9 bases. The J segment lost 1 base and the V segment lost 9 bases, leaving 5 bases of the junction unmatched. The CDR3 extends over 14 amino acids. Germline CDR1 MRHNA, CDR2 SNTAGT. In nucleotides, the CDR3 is TGTGCCAGTTCCCGGGACAGGGGCACAGATACGCAGTATTTT. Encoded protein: CASSRDRGTDTQYF.

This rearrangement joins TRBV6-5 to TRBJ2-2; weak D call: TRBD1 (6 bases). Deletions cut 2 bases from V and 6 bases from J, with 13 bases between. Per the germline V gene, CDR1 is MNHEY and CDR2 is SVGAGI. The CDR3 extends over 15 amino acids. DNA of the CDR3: TGTGCCAGCAGTTACGCCGGACAGATAGCCGGGGAGCTGTTTTTT. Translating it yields CASSYAGQIAGELFF.